One sample yielded the 5 T cell receptor beta chains listed below, sequenced in a study of T cell repertoires in cytomegalovirus infection. TCRdb passed the reads through MiXCR, listing each CDR3 protein once. This table holds over 100,000 distinct CDR3 sequences, over 9.5% found once. Which antigens these TCRs recognize remains unknown. Sequences were obtained from PBMCs, sequenced either directly or after in vitro stimulation (not recorded which). The receptors stem from a human donor in good health (CMV status not recorded). Some clones in this sample may be carry-over from other donors' samples.

This clonotype was detected only a few times. The rearrangement links TRBV7-6 to TRBJ1-1; 8 bases align to TRBD1. Germline CDR1 is SGHVS and CDR2 is FNYEAQ. V dropped 5 bases and J dropped 0; count of bases not matched to a gene: 20. The CDR3 is 20 residues long. The CDR3 region is CASSPKGQGAINTLNTEAFF. CDR3 in DNA: TGTGCCAGCAGCCCGAAGGGGCAGGGGGCGATCAATACCCTGAACACTGAAGCTTTCTTT.

This clonotype was observed many times. The V call is TRBV7-2, the J call TRBJ2-3, with no clear D. The CDR3 is 15 amino acids. Germline assignment: CDR1 SGHTA and CDR2 FQGNSA. Trimming left V 3 bases short and J 2 bases short, with 12 bases between. The CDR3 region has the DNA TGTGCCAGCAGCTTCGGGCAAGCAGACACAGATACGCAGTATTTT. Residues: CASSFGQADTDTQYF.

At least ten counts were recorded for this clonotype. The J gene is TRBJ2-6, the V gene TRBV7-2; D gene unclear. Germline V gene sequence: CDR1 SGHTA, CDR2 FQGNSA. This CDR3 contains 14 residues. Trimming removed 5 bases at V and 0 bases at J, with 5 bases between. The CDR3 region has the DNA TGTGCCAGCAGCGAATACTCTGGGGCCAACGTCCTGACTTTC. Protein product: CASSEYSGANVLTF.

This clonotype was seen many times. The DNA for the CDR3 is TGTGCCAGCAGCCCCGACGCGGATTTAAGGACTGAAGCTTTCTTT. It encodes CASSPDADLRTEAFF. The V call is TRBV7-3, the J call TRBJ1-1; no clear D. Germline V lookup: CDR1 SGHTA, CDR2 FQGTGA. The CDR3 covers 15 residues. Trimming cost V 5 bases and J 5 bases, with 18 bases left between them. Filled out from reference TRBV7-3 and TRBJ1-1, the complete variable domain reads GAGVSQTPSNKVTEKGKYVELRCDPISGHTALYWYRQSLGQGPEFLIYFQGTGAADDSGLPNDRFFAVRPEGSVSTLKIQRTERGDSAVYLCASSPDADLRTEAFFGQGTRLTVV.

This clonotype appeared many times. The genes are TRBV3-1 and TRBJ1-3, with unresolved D. This CDR3 region has 15 residues. Trimming removed 5 bases from V and 0 bases from J, with 11 bases in between. Germline CDR1 LGHDT, CDR2 YNNKEL (reference sequence). The CDR3 here is CASSERHYSGNTIYF. The CDR3 region has the DNA TGTGCCAGCAGCGAGCGACATTACTCTGGAAACACCATATATTTT.